Below are 13 T cell receptor beta chains sequenced from a single sample in a study of OX40 agonist ivuxolimab in advanced cancers. Using immunoSEQ multiplex PCR, the repertoire was profiled, and TCRdb retains in-frame clones only, with some absent. The sample consists of about 100,000 clones, about nine tenths of them appearing once. The sequences come from CD4+ or CD8+ T cells sorted from blood, collected in a trial of the OX40 agonist ivuxolimab. The receptors originated from an adult with an advanced solid tumor such as melanoma, head and neck, liver or kidney cancer.

V is TRBV5-1 and J is TRBJ2-5; D not certain. This CDR3 contains 13 residues. Germline CDR1 SGHRS, CDR2 YFSETQ. V gave up 3 bases and J gave up 1 base, with 7 bases separating them. CDR3 in amino acids: CASSSAPQETQYF. CDR3 bases: TGCGCCAGCAGCTCGGCCCCCCAAGAGACCCAGTACTTC. Filled out from reference TRBV5-1 and TRBJ2-5, the complete variable domain reads KAGVTQTPRYLIKTRGQQVTLSCSPISGHRSVSWYQQTPGQGLQFLFEYFSETQRNKGNFPGRFSGRQFSNSRSEMNVSTLELGDSALYLCASSSAPQETQYFGPGTRLLVL.

The gene calls are TRBV7-2 and TRBJ2-7, with 8 bases fitting TRBD2. Trimming cost V 2 bases and J 6 bases; bases outside gene matches: 3. Germline V gives CDR1 SGHTA, CDR2 FQGNSA. The CDR3 loop spans 13 amino acids. CDR3 residues: CASSLYGRGEQYF. As DNA, the CDR3 is TGTGCCAGCAGCTTATACGGGAGGGGCGAGCAGTACTTC.

The CDR3 reads CSVALGSSTDTQYF. The CDR3 DNA reads as TGCAGCGTTGCCTTGGGGTCTAGCACAGATACGCAGTATTTT. The gene calls are TRBV29-1 and TRBJ2-3; D uncertain. Germline CDR1 reads SQVTM; CDR2 reads ANQGSEA. The CDR3 spans 14 residues. Trimming removed 4 bases at V and 0 bases at J, with 11 bases between.

This chain joins TRBV15 and TRBJ2-3; no firm D call. This CDR3 is 13 amino acids long. The V end lost 0 bases, the J end lost 6 bases, and 7 bases lay between the germline ends. Germline V gene lookup returns CDR1 LNHNV and CDR2 YYDKDF (reference sequence). The DNA for the CDR3 is TGTGCCACCAGCAGAGATCGCAGGGATACGCAGTATTTT. Protein product: CATSRDRRDTQYF.

The rearrangement uses TRBV4-1 and TRBJ2-5; 12 bases match TRBD2. Unmatched junction bases numbered 11, after V lost 1 base and J lost 5 bases. The CDR3 covers 18 residues. CDR1 is MGHRA, CDR2 YSYEKL, per germline. The DNA for the CDR3 is TGCGCCAGCAGCCAAGTACCCACCGGGACTAGCGGGTCGGAGACCCAGTACTTC. It encodes CASSQVPTGTSGSETQYF.

V and J are TRBV19 and TRBJ2-2; possible D gene TRBD2, 6 bases. V gave up 1 base and J gave up 5 bases, with 8 bases separating them. The CDR3 totals 14 residues. From germline, CDR1 is LNHDA and CDR2 SQIVND (reference sequence). DNA for the CDR3: TGTGCCAGTAGTATAGTTAGCGGAACCGGGGAGCTGTTTTTT. Translation gives CASSIVSGTGELFF.

In nucleotides, the CDR3 is TGTGCCAGCAGCTTTACTAGCGGGTTCTACAATGAGCAGTTCTTC. Residues: CASSFTSGFYNEQFF. V and J are TRBV7-9 and TRBJ2-1; 9 bases map to TRBD2. Germline CDR1 SEHNR, CDR2 FQNEAQ (reference sequence). This CDR3 spans 15 amino acids. J was trimmed by 3 bases and V by 3 bases; bases with no gene match: 3.

The genes are TRBV28 and TRBJ1-2; a weak D match, TRBD1 (5 bases). The V end lost 8 bases, the J end lost 4 bases, and 8 bases lay between the germline ends. Germline lookup yields CDR1 MDHEN and CDR2 SYDVKM. The CDR3 consists of 11 residues. CDR3 bases: TGTGCCAGCTCGACAGCCTATGGCTACACCTTC. This codes for CASSTAYGYTF.

The gene calls are TRBV18 and TRBJ2-7, with D possibly matching TRBD2 (6 bases). The CDR3 runs to 14 residues. Between the trimmed V and J ends, which lost 3 bases and 6 bases, there was a span of 15 bases. The germline V gene encodes CDR1 KGHSH and CDR2 LQKENI. The CDR3 here is CASSPLANSAEQYF. As DNA, the CDR3 is TGTGCCAGCTCACCCCTAGCGAATAGCGCCGAGCAGTACTTC.

With regard to this clone: The junction does not match germline at one end; this may be a read error. This sequence joins TRBV7-2 and TRBJ2-7, with TRBD2 as a possible D gene (5 bases). The length of the CDR3 is 16 residues. Germline CDR1 and CDR2: SGHTA and FQGNSA. The CDR3, as DNA: TGTGCCAGCAGCTTAGGGGGAGTGGCGCTTTCCTACGAGCGGTACTTC. Translating it yields CASSLGGVALSYERYF.

This clone has just a few counts. V usage is TRBV28 and J usage is TRBJ2-5, with 8 bases identical to TRBD1. The CDR3 consists of 15 residues. V lost 7 bases to trimming and J lost 10 bases; unmatched junction nucleotides: 17. Germline CDR1 MDHEN, CDR2 SYDVKM. In DNA, the CDR3 is TGTGCCAGCAAAACTCCTACCCCCGGGACAGGACTCCAGTACTTC. Protein: CASKTPTPGTGLQYF.

CDR3 nucleotides: TGCAGTGCTGAGCGGCACGAGCAGTACTTC. Translating gives CSAERHEQYF. V is TRBV20-1 and J is TRBJ2-7; maybe TRBD2 (5 bases). CDR1 DFQATT and CDR2 SNEGSKA come from the germline V gene (reference sequence). The CDR3 runs to 10 residues. V lost 5 bases and J lost 5, with 7 bases in between.

This clone came up once. The chain uses TRBV27 and TRBJ1-5, with D perhaps matching TRBD1 (6 bases). V dropped 1 base and J dropped 5 bases, with 15 bases sitting between them. In germline, CDR1 is MNHEY, CDR2 SMNVEV (reference sequence). CDR3 size: 16 residues. The CDR3: CASSLWGGGRDQPQHF. CDR3 DNA: TGTGCCAGCAGTTTATGGGGAGGGGGAAGAGATCAGCCCCAGCATTTT.